These 23 T cell receptor beta chains were all obtained from the same sample, sequenced in a study of blood T cell repertoires in COVID-19 (dated by TCRdb to 2020 to 2022). The library was obtained by the immunoSEQ multiplex PCR assay. TCRdb limited this immuneACCESS table to in-frame rearrangements with V and J called. A share of clones is missing; checked studies link under half to unresolved V genes, and the rest is unexplained. This sample holds approximately 200,000 clones; around 86% were observed only once. The top ten clones comprise 2.5% to 3% of the sample. The sequenced sample was peripheral blood. These receptors came from a woman aged 25 to 39 with active or convalescent COVID-19.

V usage is TRBV7-2 and J usage is TRBJ1-2, with a tentative D call TRBD1 (6 bases). Germline loops: CDR1 SGHTA, CDR2 FQGNSA. The CDR3 contains 13 residues. Trimming removed 8 bases from V and 6 bases from J, with 16 bases in between. The CDR3 nucleotides are TGTGCCAGCCGCGTATTGGGGGCGGATGGCTACACCTTC. The encoded protein is CASRVLGADGYTF.

The chain employs TRBV5-1 and TRBJ2-6; the match to TRBD1 covers 11 bases. Germline loops: CDR1 SGHRS, CDR2 YFSETQ. The CDR3 spans 18 residues. The J segment lost 0 bases and the V segment lost 4 bases, leaving 6 bases of the junction unmatched. The CDR3 DNA is TGCGCCAGCAGCCCGGACAGGGGGCTTAGCTCTGGGGCCAACGTCCTGACTTTC. This sequence encodes CASSPDRGLSSGANVLTF.

The chain carries TRBV16 and TRBJ2-2; D is ambiguous. CDR3 length: 16 amino acids. Trimming cost V 0 bases and J 1 base, with 9 bases left between them. Germline values: CDR1 KGHSY, CDR2 FQNENV. CDR3 nucleotide sequence: TGTGCCAGCAGCCAATCCCTTCCACAGAACACCGGGGAGCTGTTTTTT. It translates to CASSQSLPQNTGELFF.

This chain connects TRBV3-1 (or the pseudogene TRBV3-2) to TRBJ2-7; 7 bases line up with TRBD1. V lost 4 bases, J lost 5 bases, and 8 bases stayed unmatched. Looked up from germline, CDR1 is LGHDT and CDR2 is YNNKEL (reference sequence). The CDR3 sequence is 14 residues long. CDR3 sequence reads: CASSLDREGDEQYF. For the CDR3, the DNA is TGTGCCAGCAGCCTAGACAGGGAAGGGGACGAGCAGTACTTC.

The rearrangement links TRBV30 to TRBJ1-6; unclear D gene. Trimming stripped 6 bases from V and 4 bases from J, with 7 bases between. CDR3 length: 12 amino acids. From germline, CDR1 is GTSNPN and CDR2 SVGIG (reference sequence). The CDR3 DNA reads as TGTGCCTGCCGGGGATATAATTCACCCCTCCACTTT. Amino acid sequence: CACRGYNSPLHF. Based on the CDR3 plus reference TRBV30 and TRBJ1-6, the full variable domain is SQTIHQWPATLVQPVGSPLSLECTVEGTSNPNLYWYRQAAGRGLQLLFYSVGIGQISSEVPQNLSASRPQDRQFILSSKKLLLSDSGFYLCACRGYNSPLHFGNGTRLTVT.

The chain joins TRBV14 to TRBJ1-1, with TRBD1 matching over 8 bases. The CDR3 has 15 amino acids. Germline V gives CDR1 SGHDN, CDR2 FVKESK. Germline trimming cut 5 bases from V and 1 base from J; bases unmatched to any gene: 6. The CDR3 nucleotides read TGTGCCAGCAGCGACCAGGGGGCGCGGAACACTGAAGCTTTCTTT. This sequence encodes CASSDQGARNTEAFF.

The chain combines TRBV5-1 with TRBJ1-2; TRBD1 is a possible D gene (6 bases). This CDR3 contains 14 residues. V was trimmed by 5 bases and J by 2 bases, leaving 13 bases between them. CDR1 is SGHRS and CDR2 is YFSETQ in the germline V gene. The CDR3 bases are TGCGCCAGCAGGAAAGGAACAGGGAACTATGGCTACACCTTC. The encoded protein is CASRKGTGNYGYTF.

The chain couples TRBV27 to TRBJ1-6; D gene uncertain. This CDR3 is built from 16 residues. Germline V lookup: CDR1 MNHEY, CDR2 SMNVEV (reference sequence). Trimming took 3 bases from V and 0 from J, leaving 9 bases between them. CDR3 nucleotides: TGTGCCAGCAGTTTTAGCCAGAGCTCCTATAATTCACCCCTCCACTTT. Translated, it gives CASSFSQSSYNSPLHF.

V gene TRBV28 combines with J gene TRBJ1-5; D not resolved. There are 14 residues in the CDR3. V lost 4 bases, J lost 1 base, and 8 bases lay in between. The germline V gene has CDR1 MDHEN and CDR2 SYDVKM. CDR3 DNA sequence: TGTGCCAGCAGTTCGGGGATAAGCAATCAGCCCCAGCATTTT. Residues: CASSSGISNQPQHF. Supplemented by reference TRBV28 and TRBJ1-5, the full variable domain reads DVKVTQSSRYLVKRTGEKVFLECVQDMDHENMFWYRQDPGLGLRLIYFSYDVKMKEKGDIPEGYSVSREKKERFSLILESASTNQTSMYLCASSSGISNQPQHFGDGTRLSIL.

This clone appeared a single time. The chain employs TRBV4-2 and TRBJ1-1, with D tentatively TRBD1 (5 bases). CDR1 and CDR2 (germline): LGHNA, YNFKEQ. The ends were cut back, 0 bases at V and 4 bases at J, with 15 bases in the middle. This CDR3 spans 16 amino acids. The CDR3 DNA follows: TGTGCCAGCAGCCAAGATGTGGGGGGGAGTGGCACTGAAGCTTTCTTT. The encoded protein is CASSQDVGGSGTEAFF.

The gene calls are TRBV18 and TRBJ1-4; D ambiguous. Germline V gene sequence: CDR1 KGHSH, CDR2 LQKENI. Trimming took 0 bases from V and 0 from J, leaving 14 bases between them. The length of the CDR3 is 18 residues. CDR3 nucleotides: TGTGCCAGCTCACCACCGTCCTTATTCTATGCAACTAATGAAAAACTGTTTTTT. This codes for CASSPPSLFYATNEKLFF.

V is TRBV4-2 and J is TRBJ1-6, with 8 bases fitting TRBD1. The V segment lost 4 bases and the J segment 3 bases; nucleotides outside the gene matches: 11. The germline V gene encodes CDR1 LGHNA and CDR2 YNFKEQ. The CDR3 runs to 18 residues. As DNA, the CDR3 is TGTGCCAGCAGCCCCCGGGGACAGGACAATTTCTATAATTCACCCCTCCACTTT. Translating it yields CASSPRGQDNFYNSPLHF.

The chain links TRBV4-1 to TRBJ1-6, with D possibly being TRBD1 (6 bases). Trimming removed 1 base at V and 8 bases at J, with 15 bases between. The V gene's germline CDR1 is MGHRA and CDR2 YSYEKL. The CDR3 covers 16 residues. CDR3 residues: CASSQVLGQPDSPLHF. For the CDR3, the DNA is TGCGCCAGCAGCCAAGTGCTCGGACAGCCAGATTCACCCCTCCACTTT.

The chain combines TRBV15 with TRBJ1-6, with TRBD1 as a possible D gene (6 bases). Germline V gene sequence: CDR1 LNHNV, CDR2 YYDKDF (reference sequence). The CDR3 loop spans 19 amino acids. V shed 1 base and J shed 4 bases, with 20 bases lying between them. The DNA for the CDR3 is TGTGCCACCAGCAGAGGGGGACATCGAGCTTTCGGGTATAATTCACCCCTCCACTTT. Protein product: CATSRGGHRAFGYNSPLHF.

The CDR3 loop is CSASAAYEQYF. CDR3 sequence (DNA): TGCAGCGCATCGGCAGCGTACGAGCAGTACTTC. V is TRBV29-1 and J is TRBJ2-7; D unclear. The CDR3 has 11 amino acids. Trimming cost V 7 bases and J 4 bases, with 11 bases left between them. Per the germline V gene, CDR1 is SQVTM and CDR2 is ANQGSEA.

In DNA, the CDR3 is TGTGCCAGCAGTTTATTCGGGCAGACTTCGGGGTACACCTTC. The encoded protein is CASSLFGQTSGYTF. The J gene is TRBJ1-2, the V gene TRBV28; no clear D gene. This CDR3 is built from 14 residues. CDR1 MDHEN and CDR2 SYDVKM come from the germline V gene. The ends were cut back, 1 base at V and 11 bases at J, with 17 bases in the middle.

The chain uses TRBV6-5 and TRBJ2-1; 8 bases fit TRBD1. The CDR3 loop spans 16 amino acids. Germline CDR1 and CDR2: MNHEY and SVGAGI. V dropped 4 bases and J dropped 0; count of bases not matched to a gene: 5. CDR3 region: CASSWTGWSSYNEQFF. CDR3 nucleotides: TGTGCCAGCAGTTGGACAGGGTGGTCCTCCTACAATGAGCAGTTCTTC.

The chain combines TRBV19 with TRBJ1-1, with D possibly being TRBD1 (6 bases). The V gene's germline CDR1 is LNHDA and CDR2 SQIVND (reference sequence). The V and J ends lost 1 base and 7 bases respectively, with 16 bases between them. This CDR3 has 15 residues. CDR3 region: CASSIASRGRLEAFF. The DNA for the CDR3 is TGTGCCAGTAGTATAGCAAGCAGGGGAAGACTTGAAGCTTTCTTT. The complete variable domain, with remaining parts taken from reference TRBV19 and TRBJ1-1, reads DGGITQSPKYLFRKEGQNVTLSCEQNLNHDAMYWYRQDPGQGLRLIYYSQIVNDFQKGDIAEGYSVSREKKESFPLTVTSAQKNPTAFYLCASSIASRGRLEAFFGQGTRLTVV.

The genes are TRBV20-1 and TRBJ1-2; 9 bases map to TRBD1. V dropped 7 bases and J dropped 8; count of bases not matched to a gene: 5. Per the germline V gene, CDR1 is DFQATT and CDR2 is SNEGSKA (reference sequence). This CDR3 is built from 11 residues. The CDR3 spells CSGTGAGGYTF. CDR3 in DNA: TGCAGTGGGACAGGGGCTGGGGGCTACACCTTC.

The CDR3 DNA follows: TGTGCCAGCAGTTACGAATTACTAGCGGGGGACACCGGGGAGCTGTTTTTT. Amino acid sequence: CASSYELLAGDTGELFF. The chain couples TRBV6-2 or TRBV6-3 to TRBJ2-2; TRBD2 agrees at 11 bases. The V gene end was trimmed by 2 bases and the J gene end by 3 bases; junction bases not matched to a gene: 5. The CDR3 length is 17 residues. From germline, CDR1 is MNHEY and CDR2 SVGEGT.

CDR3 DNA: TGCGCCAGCAGCTTGGAGACTAGCGGGATCGTAGGGACCGGGGAGCTGTTTTTT. It encodes CASSLETSGIVGTGELFF. The V call is TRBV5-1, the J call TRBJ2-2; 11 nucleotides line up with TRBD2. Germline values: CDR1 SGHRS, CDR2 YFSETQ. CDR3 length equals 18 residues. Trimming removed 0 bases from V and 5 bases from J; junction bases left unmatched: 9.

This clone was seen just once. The rearrangement links TRBV11-2 to TRBJ1-5; TRBD1 matches 9 bases. The ends lost 5 bases at V and 4 bases at J; junction bases unmatched: 6. From germline, CDR1 is SGHAT and CDR2 FQNNGV. CDR3 size: 15 residues. This CDR3 is CASSPRTGVNQPQHF. The CDR3 bases are TGTGCCAGCAGCCCTAGGACAGGGGTTAATCAGCCCCAGCATTTT. Variable domain in full (rest from reference TRBV11-2 and TRBJ1-5): EAGVAQSPRYKIIEKRQSVAFWCNPISGHATLYWYQQILGQGPKLLIQFQNNGVVDDSQLPKDRFSAERLKGVDSTLKIQPAKLEDSAVYLCASSPRTGVNQPQHFGDGTRLSIL.

The CDR3, as DNA: TGTGCCAGCAGTGAGGGCAGCAATTTCCGGATAGATACGCAGTATTTT. Its translation: CASSEGSNFRIDTQYF. This chain connects TRBV6-1 to TRBJ2-3; D gene ambiguous. The CDR3 has 16 residues. V lost 3 bases and J lost 5, with 18 bases in between. Germline V gene data show CDR1 as MNHNS and CDR2 as SASEGT.